A single sample gave rise to the 23 T cell receptor beta chains below, sequenced in a study of OX40 agonist ivuxolimab in advanced cancers. Sequencing was performed with immunoSEQ multiplex PCR; in TCRdb, only in-frame clones are kept and a portion is missing. The table shows roughly 91,000 clones, with 95% to 96% occurring only once. The sequencing used CD4+ or CD8+ T cells sorted from blood, collected in a trial of the OX40 agonist ivuxolimab. The receptors come from an adult with an advanced solid tumor such as melanoma, head and neck, liver or kidney cancer.

This chain joins TRBV4-3 and TRBJ1-4; D is perhaps TRBD1 (5 bases). This CDR3 is built from 13 residues. Per germline, CDR1 LGHNA and CDR2 YSLEER. Trimming took off 1 base at V and 8 bases at J, with 8 bases between the two ends. CDR3 protein: CASSQGRGEKLFF. Written as DNA, the CDR3 is TGCGCCAGCAGCCAAGGACGGGGCGAAAAACTGTTTTTT.

This rearrangement joins TRBV4-3 to TRBJ2-7; TRBD2 is a possible D gene (5 bases). The V gene lost 0 bases and the J gene lost 2 bases, with 11 bases spanning the gap. This CDR3 comprises 15 residues. Germline V CDR1 and CDR2: LGHNA, YSLEER. DNA of the CDR3: TGCGCCAGCAGCCAAGACAGAGGAGGCCCCTACGAGCAGTACTTC. This translates into CASSQDRGGPYEQYF.

The V call is TRBV27, the J call TRBJ2-1; D not certain. Trimming stripped 0 bases from V and 10 bases from J, with 10 bases between. Germline values: CDR1 MNHEY, CDR2 SMNVEV (reference sequence). The CDR3 extends over 13 amino acids. In DNA, the CDR3 is TGTGCCAGCAGTTTATCGCCCGCCCGGGAGCAGTTCTTC. This gives the protein CASSLSPAREQFF.

This clone has just a few counts. The genes are TRBV7-9 and TRBJ1-2; TRBD1 matches at 7 bases. Unmatched junction bases numbered 4, after V lost 3 bases and J lost 3 bases. This CDR3 contains 14 residues. Looked up from germline, CDR1 is SEHNR and CDR2 is FQNEAQ (reference sequence). The CDR3 DNA reads as TGTGCCAGCAGCTTTTCCGGGACAGACTATGGCTACACCTTC. It codes for CASSFSGTDYGYTF.

This clone was seen just once. This chain links TRBV6-1 with TRBJ2-7; the D call may be TRBD1 or TRBD2 (5 bases each). This CDR3 contains 16 residues. Trimming removed 2 bases from V and 6 bases from J, with 20 bases in between. Germline loops: CDR1 MNHNS, CDR2 SASEGT. The CDR3 protein is CASSELPGTATGEQYF. DNA of the CDR3: TGTGCCAGCAGTGAACTCCCTGGGACGGCGACGGGCGAGCAGTACTTC.

The V gene is TRBV28, the J gene TRBJ1-3, with TRBD1 identical over 9 bases. Germline values: CDR1 MDHEN, CDR2 SYDVKM. The CDR3 totals 14 residues. V lost 6 bases to trimming and J lost 11 bases; unmatched junction nucleotides: 11. CDR3: CASSRDREFNAIYF. CDR3 nucleotide sequence: TGTGCCAGCAGCCGGGACAGGGAATTTAACGCCATATATTTT.

V gene TRBV27 combines with J gene TRBJ1-5; D unresolved. The CDR3 covers 14 residues. Germline V gene sequence: CDR1 MNHEY, CDR2 SMNVEV (reference sequence). The V gene lost 3 bases and the J gene lost 4 bases, with 10 bases spanning the gap. CDR3 nucleotides: TGTGCCAGCAGTTTTGAGGCGGGGAATCAGCCCCAGCATTTT. Translating gives CASSFEAGNQPQHF.

This chain uses TRBV6-5 with TRBJ1-2; 7 nucleotides line up with TRBD1. The CDR3 extends over 11 amino acids. The trim removed 10 bases at V and 5 bases at J, leaving 4 bases unmatched. Germline values: CDR1 MNHEY, CDR2 SVGAGI. CDR3 coding DNA: TGTGCCACCGGACAGGCGTATGGCTACACCTTC. It specifies CATGQAYGYTF.

The rearrangement joins TRBV7-3 to TRBJ1-1; D unresolved. V was shortened by 2 bases and J by 2 bases, with 6 bases between the two germline ends. CDR1 and CDR2 from the germline V gene are SGHTA and FQGTGA. The CDR3 sequence is 13 residues long. CDR3 loop: CASSLGINTEAFF. DNA of the CDR3: TGTGCCAGCAGCTTAGGTATTAACACTGAAGCTTTCTTT.

The chain combines TRBV6-5 with TRBJ2-4; TRBD1 agrees at 7 bases. This CDR3 region has 11 residues. CDR1 MNHEY and CDR2 SVGAGI come from the germline V gene. V lost 4 bases and J lost 15; bases outside the gene matches: 6. CDR3 protein: CASSLGQRWYF. The CDR3 DNA sequence: TGTGCCAGCAGTTTGGGACAGCGTTGGTACTTC.

The chain is built from TRBV11-2 and TRBJ1-4; TRBD1 matches at 11 bases. J gave up 8 bases and V 5 bases, and 7 bases lay outside the gene matches. There are 15 residues in the CDR3. The V gene's germline CDR1 is SGHAT and CDR2 FQNNGV. The CDR3 DNA follows: TGTGCCAGCAGCCGCCGGGACAGGGGGGTCGAAAAACTGTTTTTT. Translating it yields CASSRRDRGVEKLFF.

The chain combines TRBV27 with TRBJ2-3; 9 nucleotides agree with TRBD2. The CDR3 runs to 19 residues. Germline V CDR1 and CDR2: MNHEY, SMNVEV (reference sequence). Trimming cost V 3 bases and J 2 bases; bases outside gene matches: 15. For the CDR3, the DNA is TGTGCCAGCAGTTTGGGGGTTTACGTTTTAGCGGGGGACACAGATACGCAGTATTTT. It translates to CASSLGVYVLAGDTDTQYF.

In its sample, this clone was seen once. This chain joins TRBV7-9 and TRBJ1-2; D may be TRBD1 (5 bases). This CDR3 has 15 residues. The V gene's germline CDR1 is SEHNR and CDR2 FQNEAQ (reference sequence). V lost 1 base and J 4 bases, leaving 13 bases between the germline ends. DNA for the CDR3: TGTGCCAGCAGCTTAGAAGGGACCACCGCCTATGGCTACACCTTC. It codes for CASSLEGTTAYGYTF.

The V gene is TRBV28, the J gene TRBJ2-1; TRBD2 agrees at 14 bases. CDR1 MDHEN and CDR2 SYDVKM come from the germline V gene. Trimming at V came to 4 bases and at J to 1 base, leaving 3 bases not matched to a gene. This CDR3 has 17 residues. In DNA, the CDR3 is TGTGCCAGCAGTTCCCGACTAGCGGGGGGGTCCTACAATGAGCAGTTCTTC. Protein sequence: CASSSRLAGGSYNEQFF.

The J gene is TRBJ2-5, the V gene TRBV7-6; 11 bases fit TRBD2. Germline CDR1 and CDR2: SGHVS and FNYEAQ. The V gene end was trimmed by 0 bases and the J gene end by 7 bases; junction bases not matched to a gene: 13. The CDR3 length is 18 residues. The CDR3 is CASSLASLAGGNGGTQYF. In nucleotides, the CDR3 is TGTGCCAGCAGCTTAGCGAGTCTAGCGGGAGGCAATGGCGGGACCCAGTACTTC.

The chain has TRBV5-6 and TRBJ2-2; D perhaps matches TRBD2 (5 bases). V lost 4 bases and J 7 bases, leaving 11 bases between the germline ends. Germline-derived CDR1 and CDR2 are SGHDT and YYEEEE. The CDR3 length is 13 residues. CDR3 DNA: TGTGCCAGCAGCCCCCGGGGAAGCGGGGAGCTGTTTTTT. Translated: CASSPRGSGELFF.

This rearrangement joins TRBV19 to TRBJ1-1, with no clear D. Deletions cut 8 bases from V and 1 base from J, with 11 bases between. Germline loops: CDR1 LNHDA, CDR2 SQIVND (reference sequence). The CDR3 length is 13 residues. Written as DNA, the CDR3 is TGTGCCAGTCTCTTAGAGGGGAACACTGAAGCTTTCTTT. Translation gives CASLLEGNTEAFF.

CDR3 sequence: CSVRTAYGYTF. The CDR3 region has the DNA TGCAGCGTTAGGACAGCCTATGGCTACACCTTC. The chain uses TRBV29-1 and TRBJ1-2; tentatively, D is TRBD1 (6 bases). V lost 5 bases, J lost 4 bases, and 8 bases lay in between. Germline CDR1 and CDR2: SQVTM and ANQGSEA. The CDR3 consists of 11 residues.

The chain couples TRBV10-2 to TRBJ2-5; D is possibly TRBD1 or TRBD2 (5 bases each). The CDR3 covers 13 residues. V lost 8 bases and J 4 bases, leaving 14 bases between the germline ends. Germline values: CDR1 WSHSY, CDR2 SAAADI. The CDR3 nucleotides are TGCGCCAGCCTTCGAGGGGTGAGAGAGACCCAGTACTTC. This gives the protein CASLRGVRETQYF.

The J gene is TRBJ1-1, the V gene TRBV15; no reliable D call. V was pared by 5 bases and J by 4 bases, with 11 bases between. The germline CDR1 and CDR2 sequences are LNHNV and YYDKDF (reference sequence). The CDR3 is 13 amino acids. This CDR3 is CATSGRRSTEAFF. CDR3 nucleotides: TGTGCCACCAGCGGTAGGCGGAGCACTGAAGCTTTCTTT. The full variable domain, with the rest looked up from reference TRBV15 and TRBJ1-1, is DAMVIQNPRYQVTQFGKPVTLSCSQTLNHNVMYWYQQKSSQAPKLLFHYYDKDFNNEADTPDNFQSRRPNTSFCFLDIRSPGLGDTAMYLCATSGRRSTEAFFGQGTRLTVV.

This chain connects TRBV19 to TRBJ2-6, with D maybe TRBD1 (5 bases). Germline lookup yields CDR1 LNHDA and CDR2 SQIVND (reference sequence). V was clipped by 3 bases and J by 0 bases, with 6 bases between them. The CDR3 contains 15 residues. CDR3 loop: CASSIDSSGANVLTF. Here the CDR3 DNA reads TGTGCCAGTAGTATCGACAGCTCTGGGGCCAACGTCCTGACTTTC. Full variable domain (rest looked up from reference TRBV19 and TRBJ2-6): DGGITQSPKYLFRKEGQNVTLSCEQNLNHDAMYWYRQDPGQGLRLIYYSQIVNDFQKGDIAEGYSVSREKKESFPLTVTSAQKNPTAFYLCASSIDSSGANVLTFGAGSRLTVL.

V and J are TRBV9 and TRBJ2-7; D may be TRBD2 (6 bases). Deletions cut 4 bases from V and 0 bases from J, with 14 bases between. The CDR3 runs 15 residues. Germline V CDR1 and CDR2: SGDLS, YYNGEE. The CDR3 is CASSPTGGSSYEQYF. The CDR3 DNA reads TGTGCCAGCAGCCCCACTGGAGGGAGCTCCTACGAGCAGTACTTC.

The rearrangement joins TRBV28 to TRBJ1-5, with TRBD1 identical over 7 bases. CDR1 and CDR2 (germline): MDHEN, SYDVKM. CDR3 length equals 14 residues. With V trimmed by 3 bases and J by 6 bases, 5 bases remained unmatched. This CDR3 is CASSFTGAGQPQHF. CDR3 nucleotide sequence: TGTGCCAGCAGTTTTACAGGGGCCGGTCAGCCCCAGCATTTT. Full variable domain (missing parts from reference TRBV28 and TRBJ1-5): DVKVTQSSRYLVKRTGEKVFLECVQDMDHENMFWYRQDPGLGLRLIYFSYDVKMKEKGDIPEGYSVSREKKERFSLILESASTNQTSMYLCASSFTGAGQPQHFGDGTRLSIL.